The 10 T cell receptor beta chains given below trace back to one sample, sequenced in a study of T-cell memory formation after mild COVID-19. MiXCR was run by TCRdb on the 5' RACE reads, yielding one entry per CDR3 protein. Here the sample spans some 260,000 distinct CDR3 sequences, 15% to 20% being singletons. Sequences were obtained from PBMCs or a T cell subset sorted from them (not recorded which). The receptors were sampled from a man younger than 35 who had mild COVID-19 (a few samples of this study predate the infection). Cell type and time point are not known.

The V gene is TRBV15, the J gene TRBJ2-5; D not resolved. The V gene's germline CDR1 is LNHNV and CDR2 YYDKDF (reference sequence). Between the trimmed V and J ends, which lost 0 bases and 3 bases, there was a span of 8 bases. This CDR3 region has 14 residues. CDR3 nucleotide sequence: TGTGCCACCAGCAGAGATATAGGGAAAGAGACCCAGTACTTC. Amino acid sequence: CATSRDIGKETQYF.

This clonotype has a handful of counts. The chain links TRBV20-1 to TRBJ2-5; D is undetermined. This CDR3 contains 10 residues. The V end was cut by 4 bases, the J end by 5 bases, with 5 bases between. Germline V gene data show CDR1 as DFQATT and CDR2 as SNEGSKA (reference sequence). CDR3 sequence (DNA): TGCAGTGCTACTAGGGAGACCCAGTACTTC. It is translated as CSATRETQYF.

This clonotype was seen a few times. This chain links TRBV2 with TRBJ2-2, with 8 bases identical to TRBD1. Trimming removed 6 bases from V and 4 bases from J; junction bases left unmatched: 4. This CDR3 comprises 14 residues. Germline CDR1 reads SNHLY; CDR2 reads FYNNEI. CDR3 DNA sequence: TGTGCCAGCAGGACAGGGGCGGCCACCGGGGAGCTGTTTTTT. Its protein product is CASRTGAATGELFF. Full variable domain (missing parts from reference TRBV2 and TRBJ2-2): EPEVTQTPSHQVTQMGQEVILRCVPISNHLYFYWYRQILGQKVEFLVSFYNNEISEKSEIFDDQFSVERPDGSNFTLKIRSTKLEDSAMYFCASRTGAATGELFFGEGSRLTVL.

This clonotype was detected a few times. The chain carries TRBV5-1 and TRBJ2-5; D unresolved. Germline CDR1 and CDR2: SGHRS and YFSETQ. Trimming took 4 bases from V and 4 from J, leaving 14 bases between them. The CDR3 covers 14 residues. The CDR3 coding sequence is TGCGCCAGCAGCCCCGGAACCCCGGGAGAGACCCAGTACTTC. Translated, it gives CASSPGTPGETQYF. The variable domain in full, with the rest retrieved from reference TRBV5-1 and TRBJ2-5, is KAGVTQTPRYLIKTRGQQVTLSCSPISGHRSVSWYQQTPGQGLQFLFEYFSETQRNKGNFPGRFSGRQFSNSRSEMNVSTLELGDSALYLCASSPGTPGETQYFGPGTRLLVL.

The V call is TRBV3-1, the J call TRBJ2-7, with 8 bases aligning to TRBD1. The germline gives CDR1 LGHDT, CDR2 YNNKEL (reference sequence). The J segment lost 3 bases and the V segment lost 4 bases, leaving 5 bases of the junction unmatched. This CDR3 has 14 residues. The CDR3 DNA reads TGTGCCAGCAGCCCCCGGGACAGGATCTACGAGCAGTACTTC. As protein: CASSPRDRIYEQYF.

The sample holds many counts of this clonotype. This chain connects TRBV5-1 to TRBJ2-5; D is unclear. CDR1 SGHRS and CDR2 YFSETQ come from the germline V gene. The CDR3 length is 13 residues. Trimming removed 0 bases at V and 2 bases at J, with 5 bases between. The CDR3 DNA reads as TGCGCCAGCAGCTTGGGGGGACAAGAGACCCAGTACTTC. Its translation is CASSLGGQETQYF.

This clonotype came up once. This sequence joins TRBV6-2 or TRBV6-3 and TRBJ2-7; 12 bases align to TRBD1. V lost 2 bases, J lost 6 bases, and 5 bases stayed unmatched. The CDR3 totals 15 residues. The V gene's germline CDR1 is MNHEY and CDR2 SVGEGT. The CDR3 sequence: CASSYGGTGGSEQYF. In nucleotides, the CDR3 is TGTGCCAGCAGTTACGGTGGGACAGGGGGCAGCGAGCAGTACTTC.

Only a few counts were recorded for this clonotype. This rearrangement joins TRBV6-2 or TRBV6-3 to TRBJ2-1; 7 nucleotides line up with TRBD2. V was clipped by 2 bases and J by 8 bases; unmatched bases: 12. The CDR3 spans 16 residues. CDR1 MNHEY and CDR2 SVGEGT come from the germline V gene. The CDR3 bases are TGTGCCAGCAGTTACGGGGCTAGCGGTGCGAGGTATGAGCAGTTCTTC. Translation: CASSYGASGARYEQFF.

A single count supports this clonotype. The CDR3 nucleotides read TGTGCCAGCAGTTTGGGCCCCGAATATAATTCACCCCTCCACTTT. It codes for CASSLGPEYNSPLHF. The V and J genes are TRBV21-1 and TRBJ1-6. TRBV21-1 is a recognized pseudogene. CDR3 length: 15 amino acids.

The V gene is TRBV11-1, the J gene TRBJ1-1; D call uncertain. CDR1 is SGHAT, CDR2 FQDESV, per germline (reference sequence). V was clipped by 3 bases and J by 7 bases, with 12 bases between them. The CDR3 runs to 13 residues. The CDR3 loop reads CASSFRDGFEAFF. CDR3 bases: TGTGCCAGCAGCTTCCGTGACGGATTTGAAGCTTTCTTT.